This TCR delta chain stems from a study of γδ T cells in repeated Plasmodium falciparum infection. The overall study: Sampling occurred at baseline, pre-infection for selected infections, and 21 days post-infection.

This clone was detected ten times or more. The target antigen is unknown. Other DNA sequences in this sample translate to the same CDR3. Germline lookup yields CDR1 TSWWSYY and CDR2 QGS. Trimming left V 0 bases short and J 1 base short, with 33 bases between. The CDR3 has 23 residues. Points from the study as a whole: Waves of new clonotype selection appeared after repeated controlled infections in Vdelta2-negative, largely Vdelta1+, gammadelta T cells. The Malian cohort came from a small rural village of predominantly one ethnic group.

Bulk repertoires came from Vgamma9/Vdelta2+ or Vdelta2-negative gammadelta T cells flow-sorted from PBMC. TCRdb re-called the multiplex PCR reads using CATT. Counted here are some 51,000 delta-chain clones, approximately 2% occurring once; the ten biggest clones make up around 22%. The sequencing input was gamma-delta T cells from blood. This chain joins TRDV1 and TRDJ1, with a weak D call TRDD3 (5 bases). This receptor was obtained from a pool of human donors (malaria-infected and uninfected, not separated). CDR3 amino acids: CALGELVHPRYQGRIGGTDKLIF. The DNA for the CDR3 is TGTGCTCTTGGGGAACTAGTTCACCCGAGGTATCAAGGTCGGATAGGAGGCACCGATAAACTCATCTTT.